A single sample is the source of the 2 T cell receptor beta chains below, sequenced in a study of blood T cell repertoires in COVID-19. The repertoire was sequenced with immunoSEQ multiplex PCR; TCRdb's copy has only in-frame clones and lacks some. The data show over 60,000 clones, with 89% seen just once and approximately 8.9% held by the top ten. Specimen: peripheral blood. The receptors derive from a man of 80 years or more with acute or convalescent COVID-19.

The V gene is TRBV30, the J gene TRBJ2-3; 11 positions match TRBD2. V lost 4 bases to trimming and J lost 4 bases; unmatched junction nucleotides: 7. Germline-derived CDR1 and CDR2 are GTSNPN and SVGIG (reference sequence). The CDR3 is 15 amino acids. The CDR3 sequence: CAWISGRGNADTQYF. The CDR3 DNA sequence: TGTGCCTGGATTAGCGGGAGGGGTAATGCAGATACGCAGTATTTT.

V and J are TRBV6-1 and TRBJ2-2; TRBD2 matches 11 bases. Unmatched junction bases numbered 5, after V lost 3 bases and J lost 5 bases. The CDR3 has 16 residues. CDR1 is MNHNS, CDR2 SASEGT, per germline. CDR3 bases: TGTGCCAGCAGTGAGGGTAGCGGGGGGGAGACCGGGGAGCTGTTTTTT. It specifies CASSEGSGGETGELFF.